The T cell receptor (beta chain) described here comes from a study of type 1 regulatory T cells. Overall study: T-allo10 is a Tr1-enriched, alloantigen-specific CD4 T cell product made in vitro.

TCRdb re-called the reads through MiXCR, storing one row per CDR3 protein. The sample includes tens of thousands of distinct CDR3 sequences, 55% to 80% seen only once; the top ten take 14%. A remark on this clonotype: Its specificity is not known.

T-allo10 cells from the graft donor were described as anergic, host-alloantigen-specific, and alloantigen-specific suppressors. The CDR3 totals 16 residues. Germline V gene data show CDR1 as LNHDA and CDR2 as SQIVND (reference sequence). V dropped 7 bases and J dropped 6; count of bases not matched to a gene: 12. The sequencing sample was made of cultured T cells, either the whole culture or a sorted T cell fraction (not recorded which). The subset denotes: Tr1-enriched cell product generated in vitro against host alloantigens. The sequence was collected from a human donor in good health. The V gene is TRBV19, the J gene TRBJ2-2, with 9 bases identical to TRBD2. The CDR3 DNA reads TGTGCCAGTAACCCCGGCGGCGGGGGGGCCTCCGGGGAGCTGTTTTTT. Encoded protein: CASNPGGGGASGELFF.